The sequence of this T cell receptor beta chain was determined in a study of brain T cells in children with intractable seizures. Time point defined: blood from clinic visit 5 months post-surgery; TSC patient then seizure free. Sequencing was limited to surgery cases with top T cell transcript signatures in brain tissue. Before surgery, patients took at least one anti-epileptic drug. The study's findings and limits: Pre- and post-surgery blood differed in depth, so pre-surgery absences may be undersampling. HCMV serostatus was not known, and viral specificity came from CDR3 similarity only.

The data were produced by immunoSEQ multiplex PCR, yet TCRdb's version contains in-frame clones alone and is incomplete. The table includes hundreds of thousands of clones, 93% detected once. Comment on this clone: Its antigen remains unknown.

Trimming took off 3 bases at V and 4 bases at J, with 10 bases between the two ends. The germline CDR1 and CDR2 sequences are DFQATT and SNEGSKA (reference sequence). The CDR3 spans 13 residues. This rearrangement joins TRBV20-1 to TRBJ1-5; D possibly corresponds to TRBD1 (5 bases). The material was peripheral blood, obtained less than 6 months after surgery. The clonotype originates from a boy under three years old with tuberous sclerosis and intractable seizures. In nucleotides, the CDR3 is TGCAGTGCTAGTTGGCAGGGAAATCAGCCCCAGCATTTT. This gives the protein CSASWQGNQPQHF.